The rows below give T cell receptor beta chains drawn from one sample of a study of cytomegalovirus exposure and HLA in healthy donors. Sequenced by immunoSEQ multiplex PCR; TCRdb stores in-frame clones only, minus some. There are about 120,000 clones in the sample; roughly 8.6% occur only once, and about 6.6% lies in the top ten. Material for sequencing was PBMCs. Receptors originate from a woman in her thirties or forties in good health and CMV-seropositive. The CDR3 runs from the conserved cysteine through the conserved F or W. Each record gives: J gene, V gene, D gene, clone size, CDR3 protein, CDR3 DNA. A D gene is named only where the DNA matches it firmly. Clone size is shown for a subset of rows, as once, few, many or a class of expanded clone.

TRBJ1-4 TRBV11-2 . few CASSEDSHLATNEKLFF TGTGCCAGCAGCGAGGACAGCCACCTTGCAACTAATGAAAAACTGTTTTTT
TRBJ2-4 TRBV5-1 TRBD1 . CATSTGTKNIQYF TGCGCCACCTCGACAGGGACCAAAAACATTCAGTACTTC
TRBJ2-7 TRBV5-4 TRBD1 few CASSPRTGQYEQYF TGTGCCAGCAGCCCCCGGACAGGACAATACGAGCAGTACTTC
TRBJ2-3 TRBV11-3 TRBD2 few CASSSDKGLAGESQYF TGTGCCAGCAGCTCCGATAAGGGACTAGCGGGGGAGTCGCAGTATTTT
TRBJ1-1 TRBV30 . . CAWSPTREGNTEAFF TGTGCCTGGAGTCCCACCCGCGAGGGGAACACTGAAGCTTTCTTT
TRBJ2-7 TRBV28 . . CASSSHEYNSYEQYF TGTGCCAGCAGTTCCCACGAATACAACTCCTACGAGCAGTACTTC
TRBJ1-1 TRBV2 TRBD1 . CASKRGTGRAFF TGTGCCAGCAAGAGGGGGACAGGGAGGGCTTTCTTT
TRBJ1-6 TRBV6-1 TRBD1 few CASREQGVDNSPLHF TGTGCCAGCAGGGAACAGGGGGTTGATAATTCACCCCTCCACTTT
TRBJ2-7 TRBV7-9 TRBD2 . CASSSRLAGPSEQYF TGTGCCAGCAGCTCCCGACTAGCGGGTCCCTCCGAGCAGTACTTC
TRBJ2-3 TRBV6-5 TRBD2 few CASSWTSGFSVDTQYF TGTGCCAGCAGTTGGACTAGCGGCTTCTCAGTGGATACGCAGTATTTT
TRBJ1-2 TRBV11-2 . . CASSFTGGGYTF TGTGCCAGCAGCTTTACAGGCGGTGGCTACACCTTC
TRBJ1-2 TRBV6-4 . few CASSDSTTQSYGYTF TGTGCCAGCAGTGACTCGACTACACAGAGCTATGGCTACACCTTC
TRBJ1-1 TRBV5-1 . few CASSHREWRNTEAFF TGCGCCAGCAGCCACCGGGAATGGAGGAACACTGAAGCTTTCTTT
TRBJ2-6 TRBV27 TRBD1 . CASSGTAIPLSGANVLTF TGTGCCAGCAGCGGGACAGCGATTCCCCTTTCTGGGGCCAACGTCCTGACTTTC
TRBJ2-5 TRBV18 . few CASSPRRRPETQYF TGTGCCAGCTCACCCCGCCGGAGACCAGAGACCCAGTACTTC
TRBJ1-2 TRBV18 . . CASSQGLNDYGYTF TGTGCCAGCTCACAGGGACTGAACGACTATGGCTACACCTTC